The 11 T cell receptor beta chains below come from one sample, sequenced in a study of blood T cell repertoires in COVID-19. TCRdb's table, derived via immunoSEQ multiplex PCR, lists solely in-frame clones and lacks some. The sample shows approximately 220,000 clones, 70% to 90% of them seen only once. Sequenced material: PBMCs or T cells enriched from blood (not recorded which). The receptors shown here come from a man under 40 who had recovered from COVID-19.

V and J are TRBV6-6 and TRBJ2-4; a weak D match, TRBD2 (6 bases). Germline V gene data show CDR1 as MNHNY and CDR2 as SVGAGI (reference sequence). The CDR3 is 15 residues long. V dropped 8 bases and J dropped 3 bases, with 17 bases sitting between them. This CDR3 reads CASQLAQGVKNIQYF. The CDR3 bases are TGTGCCAGCCAACTAGCTCAAGGGGTCAAAAACATTCAGTACTTC.

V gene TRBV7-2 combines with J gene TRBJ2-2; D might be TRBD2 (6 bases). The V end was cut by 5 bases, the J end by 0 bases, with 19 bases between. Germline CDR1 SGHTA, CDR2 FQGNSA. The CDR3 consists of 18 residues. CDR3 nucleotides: TGTGCCAGCAGCCCCGGGCCGGGACTCACACCGAACACCGGGGAGCTGTTTTTT. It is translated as CASSPGPGLTPNTGELFF.

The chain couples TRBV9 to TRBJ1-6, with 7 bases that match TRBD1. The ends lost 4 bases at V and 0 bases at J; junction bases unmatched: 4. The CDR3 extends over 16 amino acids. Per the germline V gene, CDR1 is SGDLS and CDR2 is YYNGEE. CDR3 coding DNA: TGTGCCAGCAGCCGACAGGGTAGCTCCTATAATTCACCCCTCCACTTT. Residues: CASSRQGSSYNSPLHF.

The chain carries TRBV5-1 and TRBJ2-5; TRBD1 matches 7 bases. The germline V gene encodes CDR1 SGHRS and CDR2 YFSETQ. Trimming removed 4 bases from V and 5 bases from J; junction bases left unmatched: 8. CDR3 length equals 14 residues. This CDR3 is CASSAQGMGETQYF. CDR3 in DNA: TGCGCCAGCAGCGCACAGGGGATGGGGGAGACCCAGTACTTC.

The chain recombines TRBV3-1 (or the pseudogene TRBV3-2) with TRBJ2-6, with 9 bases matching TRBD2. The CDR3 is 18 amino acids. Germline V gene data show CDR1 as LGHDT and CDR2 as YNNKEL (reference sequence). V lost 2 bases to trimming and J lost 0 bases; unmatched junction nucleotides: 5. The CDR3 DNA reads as TGTGCCAGCAGCCAACTAGCGGGACGCTCCTCTGGGGCCAACGTCCTGACTTTC. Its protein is CASSQLAGRSSGANVLTF.

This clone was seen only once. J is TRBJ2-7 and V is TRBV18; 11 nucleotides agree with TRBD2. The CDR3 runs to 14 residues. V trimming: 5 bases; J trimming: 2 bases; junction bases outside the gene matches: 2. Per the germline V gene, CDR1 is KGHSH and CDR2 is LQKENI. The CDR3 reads CASSTLAGAYEQYF. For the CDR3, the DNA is TGTGCCAGCTCAACACTAGCGGGAGCCTACGAGCAGTACTTC.

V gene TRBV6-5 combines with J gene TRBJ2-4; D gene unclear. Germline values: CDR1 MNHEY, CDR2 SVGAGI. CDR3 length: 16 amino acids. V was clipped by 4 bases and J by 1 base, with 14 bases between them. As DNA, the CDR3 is TGTGCCAGCAGTTGGGCAGCCCCTGGGGCCAAAAACATTCAGTACTTC. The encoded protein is CASSWAAPGAKNIQYF.

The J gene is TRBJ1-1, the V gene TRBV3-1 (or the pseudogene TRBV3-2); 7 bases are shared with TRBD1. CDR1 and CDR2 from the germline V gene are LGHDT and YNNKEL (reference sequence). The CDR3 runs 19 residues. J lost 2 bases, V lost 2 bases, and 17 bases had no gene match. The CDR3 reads CASSQLLYPEQGTNTEAFF. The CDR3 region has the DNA TGTGCCAGCAGCCAACTCCTATACCCCGAACAGGGGACCAACACTGAAGCTTTCTTT.

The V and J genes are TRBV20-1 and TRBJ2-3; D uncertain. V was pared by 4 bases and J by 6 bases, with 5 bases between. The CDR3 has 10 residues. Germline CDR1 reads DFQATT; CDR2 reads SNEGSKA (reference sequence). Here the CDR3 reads CSAKEDTQYF. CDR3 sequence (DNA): TGCAGTGCTAAGGAGGATACGCAGTATTTT.

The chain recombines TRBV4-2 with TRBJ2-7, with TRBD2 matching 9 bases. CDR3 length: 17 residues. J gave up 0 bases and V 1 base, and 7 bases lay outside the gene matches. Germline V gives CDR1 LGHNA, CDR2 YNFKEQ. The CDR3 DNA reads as TGTGCCAGCAGCCAAGCTGCCTCGGGACTAGCCTCCTACGAGCAGTACTTC. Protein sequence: CASSQAASGLASYEQYF.

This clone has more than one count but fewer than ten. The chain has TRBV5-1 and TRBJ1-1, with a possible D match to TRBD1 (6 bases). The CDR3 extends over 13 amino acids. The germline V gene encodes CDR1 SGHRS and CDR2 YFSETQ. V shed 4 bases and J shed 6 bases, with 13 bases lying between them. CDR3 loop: CASSLSGVPEAFF. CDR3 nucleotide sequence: TGCGCCAGCAGCCTGTCAGGGGTCCCTGAAGCTTTCTTT.